This TCR beta chain stems from a study of identical twins. TCRdb passed the 5' RACE reads through MiXCR, listing each CDR3 protein once. The table shows 400,000 to 500,000 distinct CDR3 sequences, with approximately 18% occurring only once. This clonotype was seen only a few times. CDR1 is MDHEN and CDR2 is SYDVKM in the germline V gene. The V and J ends lost 1 base and 6 bases respectively, with 13 bases between them. This CDR3 has 15 amino acids. V and J are TRBV28 and TRBJ1-5; D ambiguous. The source material was naive T cells sorted from blood. The source is a man between 45 and 60 years old in good health. Here the CDR3 DNA reads TGTGCCAGCAGTTTATATAGGGTGTTGGGTCAGCCCCAGCATTTT. It yields the protein CASSLYRVLGQPQHF.